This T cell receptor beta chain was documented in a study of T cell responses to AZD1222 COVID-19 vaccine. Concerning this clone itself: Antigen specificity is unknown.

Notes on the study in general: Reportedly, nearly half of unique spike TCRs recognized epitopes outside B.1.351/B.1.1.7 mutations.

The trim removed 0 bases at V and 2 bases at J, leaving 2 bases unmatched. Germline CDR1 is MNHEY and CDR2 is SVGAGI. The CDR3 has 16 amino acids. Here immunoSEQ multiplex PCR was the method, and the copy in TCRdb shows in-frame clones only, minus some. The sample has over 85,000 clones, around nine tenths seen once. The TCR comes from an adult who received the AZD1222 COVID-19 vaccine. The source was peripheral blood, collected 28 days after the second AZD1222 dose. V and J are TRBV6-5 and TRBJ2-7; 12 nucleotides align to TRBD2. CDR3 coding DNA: TGTGCCAGCAGTTACTCGGCTAGCGGGAGGGCCTACGAGCAGTACTTC. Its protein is CASSYSASGRAYEQYF.